This entry features one T cell receptor (beta chain) sequence. Under the authors' procedure: Amplification from reference gene primers served as the basis for estimated nucleated cell counts. Libraries were prepared by immunoSEQ multiplex PCR; TCRdb keeps only in-frame clonotypes and omits some of them. That table furnishes V, J and clone size, whereas the DNA furnished D and trimming. The table has about 400,000 clones, 80% to 90% seen once; the top ten hold approximately 4.3%. Germline V gene lookup returns CDR1 LGHDT and CDR2 YNNKEL (reference sequence). This CDR3 is 15 amino acids long. The V gene lost 3 bases and the J gene lost 8 bases, with 16 bases spanning the gap. These data belong to a study of blood T cell repertoires in COVID-19. Across the study: COVID-19 samples, acute and convalescent, were from the United States, Italy and Spain.

The sequencing sample was made of peripheral blood. The origin of this receptor is a woman in her twenties or thirties with acute or convalescent COVID-19. This sequence joins TRBV3-1 (or the pseudogene TRBV3-2) and TRBJ1-4; D is perhaps TRBD1 (6 bases). CDR3 region: CASSQTWDIREKLFF. In DNA form, the CDR3 reads TGTGCCAGCAGCCAGACGTGGGACATTCGAGAAAAACTGTTTTTT.